This T cell receptor (beta chain) was profiled in a study of blood T cell repertoires in COVID-19. Study context: The samples span acute and convalescent COVID-19 from the United States, Italy and Spain.

Sequencing was performed with immunoSEQ multiplex PCR; in TCRdb, only in-frame clones are kept and a portion is missing. The sample lists roughly 300,000 clones, 80% to 95% occurring once. Germline V gene data show CDR1 as SNHLY and CDR2 as FYNNEI. The CDR3 has 14 residues. The V and J ends lost 4 bases and 6 bases, in that order; junction bases with no gene match: 8. V is TRBV2 and J is TRBJ2-7; 8 bases are a match to TRBD1. The TCR sequence derives from a woman in her twenties or thirties with COVID-19, enrolled during active disease. The sample taken for sequencing was peripheral blood. The CDR3 region has the DNA TGTGCCAGCAGTGGACAGGGGCACAACCGCGAGCAGTACTTC. Protein product: CASSGQGHNREQYF. Filled out from reference TRBV2 and TRBJ2-7, the complete variable domain reads EPEVTQTPSHQVTQMGQEVILRCVPISNHLYFYWYRQILGQKVEFLVSFYNNEISEKSEIFDDQFSVERPDGSNFTLKIRSTKLEDSAMYFCASSGQGHNREQYFGPGTRLTVT.